This TCR beta chain is from a study of blood T cell repertoires in COVID-19. Per the original methods: From reference gene primer amplification, estimates of nucleated cell counts were derived. Sequencing was performed with immunoSEQ multiplex PCR; in TCRdb, only in-frame clones are kept and a portion is missing. The D gene and trimming were derived from the DNA, and the V and J assignments and clone size from that table. The sample consists of about 320,000 clones, about 85% of them appearing once. Enrolled through a virtual design, the participants were between roughly 18 and 100 years of age and came from 24 US areas. This TCR was sampled from a woman in her thirties who had been exposed to COVID-19. The sequenced material came from PBMCs or T cells enriched from blood (not recorded which).

The CDR3 spells CASSYTVTSYEQYF. CDR3 nucleotide sequence: TGTGCCAGCAGTTACACAGTGACCTCCTACGAGCAGTACTTC. The chain couples TRBV27 to TRBJ2-7; unclear D gene. Trimming cost V 4 bases and J 0 bases, with 10 bases left between them. Germline CDR1 is MNHEY and CDR2 is SMNVEV (reference sequence). The CDR3 sequence is 14 residues long.